This T cell receptor (beta chain) originates from a study of blood T cell repertoires in COVID-19. Clones were sequenced by immunoSEQ multiplex PCR, and TCRdb holds only the in-frame ones, with some missing. The data contain 200,000 to 300,000 clones, approximately 81% of them singletons. V lost 7 bases, J lost 0 bases, and 2 bases stayed unmatched. This CDR3 comprises 13 residues. Germline loops: CDR1 SGDLS, CDR2 YYNGEE. Sequencing input: peripheral blood. The receptor's source is a man aged 60-69 years with acute or convalescent COVID-19. J is TRBJ2-3 and V is TRBV9; TRBD2 matches at 7 bases. The CDR3 spells CASQRDSTDTQYF. The CDR3 DNA reads as TGTGCCAGCCAGCGGGATAGCACAGATACGCAGTATTTT.